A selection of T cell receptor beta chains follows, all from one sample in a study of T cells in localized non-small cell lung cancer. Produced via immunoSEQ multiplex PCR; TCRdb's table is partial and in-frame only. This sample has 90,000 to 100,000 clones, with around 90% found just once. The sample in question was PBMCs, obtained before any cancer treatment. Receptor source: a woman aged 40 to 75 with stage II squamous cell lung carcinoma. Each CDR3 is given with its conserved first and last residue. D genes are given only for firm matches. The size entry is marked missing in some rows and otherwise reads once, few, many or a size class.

cdr3_aa: CSVKGLAGGRVGYEQYF; cdr3_nt: TGCAGCGTCAAGGGACTAGCGGGAGGAAGGGTCGGCTACGAGCAGTACTTC; clone_size: NA; d_call: TRBD2; j_call: TRBJ2-7; v_call: TRBV29-1
cdr3_aa: CSVESLAGGDIQYF; cdr3_nt: TGCAGCGTGGAGTCGCTAGCGGGGGGAGACATTCAGTACTTC; clone_size: NA; d_call: TRBD2; j_call: TRBJ2-4; v_call: TRBV29-1
cdr3_aa: CASSLDGAGGYTF; cdr3_nt: TGCGCCAGCAGCTTGGATGGGGCAGGGGGCTACACCTTC; clone_size: NA; d_call: NA; j_call: TRBJ1-2; v_call: TRBV5-1
cdr3_aa: CASSRGQIATNEKLFF; cdr3_nt: TGCGCCAGCAGCAGGGGTCAAATTGCAACTAATGAAAAACTGTTTTTT; clone_size: NA; d_call: NA; j_call: TRBJ1-4; v_call: TRBV5-1
cdr3_aa: CASSTMSSYNSPLHF; cdr3_nt: TGTGCCAGTAGTACGATGAGCTCCTATAATTCACCCCTCCACTTT; clone_size: NA; d_call: NA; j_call: TRBJ1-6; v_call: TRBV19
cdr3_aa: CAWRDNGNTEAFF; cdr3_nt: TGTGCCTGGAGGGACAACGGAAACACTGAAGCTTTCTTT; clone_size: once; d_call: NA; j_call: TRBJ1-1; v_call: TRBV30
cdr3_aa: CASREQGDYGYTF; cdr3_nt: TGTGCCAGCAGAGAACAGGGGGACTATGGCTACACCTTC; clone_size: NA; d_call: TRBD1; j_call: TRBJ1-2; v_call: TRBV28
cdr3_aa: CASSFFSQRYSNQPQHF; cdr3_nt: TGTGCCAGCAGTTTCTTTAGCCAGAGATATAGCAATCAGCCCCAGCATTTT; clone_size: few; d_call: NA; j_call: TRBJ1-5; v_call: TRBV28
cdr3_aa: CSVGAGTGGFYEQYF; cdr3_nt: TGCAGCGTTGGAGCCGGGACAGGGGGATTTTACGAGCAGTACTTC; clone_size: once; d_call: TRBD1; j_call: TRBJ2-7; v_call: TRBV29-1
cdr3_aa: CSVVGLAGGKPSSYNEQFF; cdr3_nt: TGCAGCGTTGTGGGACTAGCGGGAGGGAAGCCTAGCTCCTACAATGAGCAGTTCTTC; clone_size: NA; d_call: TRBD2; j_call: TRBJ2-1; v_call: TRBV29-1
cdr3_aa: CASSRRAYGYTF; cdr3_nt: TGTGCCAGCAGTCGCAGGGCTTATGGCTACACCTTC; clone_size: NA; d_call: NA; j_call: TRBJ1-2; v_call: TRBV5-6
cdr3_aa: CAMNRGDATEAFF; cdr3_nt: TGTGCCATGAACAGGGGAGACGCAACTGAAGCTTTCTTT; clone_size: NA; d_call: TRBD1; j_call: TRBJ1-1; v_call: TRBV6-1
cdr3_aa: CASSLGGSMNTEAFF; cdr3_nt: TGTGCCAGCAGCTTGGGGGGGAGTATGAACACTGAAGCTTTCTTT; clone_size: NA; d_call: NA; j_call: TRBJ1-1; v_call: TRBV5-4
cdr3_aa: CASSGSRAQHF; cdr3_nt: TGTGCCAGCAGTGGATCGCGTGCCCAGCATTTT; clone_size: NA; d_call: NA; j_call: TRBJ1-5; v_call: TRBV2
cdr3_aa: CASSQTESFYGYTF; cdr3_nt: TGCGCCAGCAGTCAGACAGAGTCCTTCTATGGCTACACCTTC; clone_size: NA; d_call: NA; j_call: TRBJ1-2; v_call: TRBV10-2
cdr3_aa: CASSLVDRGINTEAFF; cdr3_nt: TGTGCCAGCTCACTCGTGGACAGGGGGATTAACACTGAAGCTTTCTTT; clone_size: NA; d_call: TRBD1; j_call: TRBJ1-1; v_call: TRBV18
cdr3_aa: CSARGLAEAFF; cdr3_nt: TGCAGTGCTAGGGGCCTGGCTGAAGCTTTCTTT; clone_size: NA; d_call: NA; j_call: TRBJ1-1; v_call: TRBV20-1
cdr3_aa: CSVGPRAGGNGYTF; cdr3_nt: TGCAGCGTTGGGCCCCGGGCAGGGGGTAATGGCTACACCTTC; clone_size: NA; d_call: TRBD1; j_call: TRBJ1-2; v_call: TRBV29-1
cdr3_aa: CASSPRGHTEAFF; cdr3_nt: TGCGCCAGCAGCCCAAGGGGTCACACTGAAGCTTTCTTT; clone_size: NA; d_call: NA; j_call: TRBJ1-1; v_call: TRBV5-1
cdr3_aa: CAISELTSGTDTQYF; cdr3_nt: TGTGCCATCAGTGAGTTAACTAGCGGAACAGATACGCAGTATTTT; clone_size: NA; d_call: TRBD2; j_call: TRBJ2-3; v_call: TRBV10-3
cdr3_aa: CASSLVRGGFGYGYTF; cdr3_nt: TGTGCCAGCAGCTTAGTCAGGGGTGGGTTCGGGTATGGCTACACCTTC; clone_size: NA; d_call: NA; j_call: TRBJ1-2; v_call: TRBV11-2
cdr3_aa: CATSGTALNYGYTF; cdr3_nt: TGTGCCACCTCCGGGACAGCTTTAAACTATGGCTACACCTTC; clone_size: NA; d_call: TRBD1; j_call: TRBJ1-2; v_call: TRBV15
cdr3_aa: CSVEGSNEKLFF; cdr3_nt: TGCAGCGTTGAAGGAAGTAATGAAAAACTGTTTTTT; clone_size: NA; d_call: NA; j_call: TRBJ1-4; v_call: TRBV29-1
cdr3_aa: CASSLGGSVPNTEAFF; cdr3_nt: TGTGCCAGCAGCTTGGGGGGGAGTGTACCGAACACTGAAGCTTTCTTT; clone_size: many; d_call: NA; j_call: TRBJ1-1; v_call: TRBV5-4
cdr3_aa: CASSSGTVAYGYTF; cdr3_nt: TGTGCCAGCAGCTCGGGGACAGTTGCCTATGGCTACACCTTC; clone_size: NA; d_call: TRBD1; j_call: TRBJ1-2; v_call: TRBV7-9
cdr3_aa: CASSWDGSNQPQHF; cdr3_nt: TGTGCCAGCAGTTGGGACGGCAGCAATCAGCCCCAGCATTTT; clone_size: once; d_call: NA; j_call: TRBJ1-5; v_call: TRBV27
cdr3_aa: CASSRGTIGSPLHF; cdr3_nt: TGTGCCAGCAGCCGAGGGACGATCGGGTCACCCCTCCACTTT; clone_size: NA; d_call: NA; j_call: TRBJ1-6; v_call: TRBV6-5
cdr3_aa: CASSHRHSNQPQHF; cdr3_nt: TGTGCCAGCAGCCACCGACACAGCAATCAGCCCCAGCATTTT; clone_size: NA; d_call: NA; j_call: TRBJ1-5; v_call: TRBV7-2
cdr3_aa: CASSLGPSRDAFF; cdr3_nt: TGTGCCAGCAGCTTGGGCCCATCTAGGGATGCTTTCTTT; clone_size: NA; d_call: NA; j_call: TRBJ1-1; v_call: TRBV5-4
cdr3_aa: CASSEAGWGQSSGNTIYF; cdr3_nt: TGTGCCAGCAGTGAAGCGGGGTGGGGACAGAGCTCTGGAAACACCATATATTTT; clone_size: NA; d_call: TRBD1; j_call: TRBJ1-3; v_call: TRBV6-1
cdr3_aa: CASSLGSYGYTF; cdr3_nt: TGTGCCAGCAGTTTAGGGTCCTATGGCTACACCTTC; clone_size: NA; d_call: NA; j_call: TRBJ1-2; v_call: TRBV6-5
cdr3_aa: CASSDPGGSSGGELFF; cdr3_nt: TGCGCCAGCAGTGATCCTGGCGGGAGTTCCGGCGGGGAGCTGTTTTTT; clone_size: NA; d_call: TRBD2; j_call: TRBJ2-2; v_call: TRBV10-1
cdr3_aa: CAIAKIWETQYF; cdr3_nt: TGTGCCATAGCTAAAATTTGGGAGACCCAGTACTTC; clone_size: NA; d_call: NA; j_call: TRBJ2-5; v_call: TRBV6-1
cdr3_aa: CASSPRQTSNEKLFF; cdr3_nt: TGTGCCAGTAGTCCCCGACAGACCTCTAATGAAAAACTGTTTTTT; clone_size: NA; d_call: NA; j_call: TRBJ1-4; v_call: TRBV19